Many counts were recorded for the clone carrying this T cell receptor beta chain. Its antigen is as yet unknown. What was amplified from RNA transcripts were TCR beta CDR3 regions. The HTBI set primed first-round TCR CDR3 RT-PCR. MiXCR was run by TCRdb on the multiplex PCR reads, yielding one entry per CDR3 protein. This repertoire shows about 600,000 distinct CDR3 sequences, 16% found once; its top ten account for roughly 3.5%. The data belong to a study of T cells in Graves' hyperthyroidism and ophthalmopathy. Study outcomes and limitations: Most thyroid clonotypes with frequency above 0.001 were detected in blood. Model output signaled ophthalmopathy a median around 5.9 months ahead of onset.

V shed 1 base and J shed 0 bases, with 11 bases lying between them. Germline lookup yields CDR1 SEHNR and CDR2 FQNEAQ (reference sequence). This CDR3 has 16 residues. Material: blood. The chain is built from TRBV7-9 and TRBJ2-3, with D perhaps TRBD2 (6 bases). This TCR came from a woman aged 40-49 years with Graves' ophthalmopathy. CDR3 protein: CASSLGREWSTDTQYF. CDR3 DNA sequence: TGTGCCAGCAGCTTAGGCCGGGAGTGGAGCACAGATACGCAGTATTTT.